These 29 T cell receptor beta chains share one sample of origin, sequenced in a study of shared clonotypes between healthy human individuals. Generated by immunoSEQ multiplex PCR, the TCRdb table keeps only in-frame clones and is missing some. The sample lists 2 million to 2.5 million clones, roughly 92% occurring once. Sequenced input: naive CD4+ T cells from PBMCs. The subset is: CD45RA+ positively selected. The source is a man aged 18-30 years in good health. Some clones in this sample may be carry-over from other donors' samples.

The rearrangement uses TRBV15 and TRBJ2-7, with TRBD2 matching over 9 bases. Germline CDR1 is LNHNV and CDR2 is YYDKDF (reference sequence). Trimming removed 0 bases from V and 3 bases from J; junction bases left unmatched: 0. The CDR3 loop spans 14 amino acids. The CDR3 protein is CATSRELAGYEQYF. CDR3 DNA sequence: TGTGCCACCAGCAGAGAACTAGCGGGCTACGAGCAGTACTTC.

The chain joins TRBV4-1 to TRBJ2-3, with D unresolved. From germline, CDR1 is MGHRA and CDR2 YSYEKL. V gave up 1 base and J gave up 6 bases, with 8 bases separating them. This CDR3 spans 13 amino acids. CDR3 nucleotides: TGCGCCAGCAGCCAAGGAAGAGTGGATACGCAGTATTTT. Protein product: CASSQGRVDTQYF.

J is TRBJ1-2 and V is TRBV6-5, with D possibly matching TRBD1 (6 bases). CDR1 is MNHEY and CDR2 is SVGAGI in the germline V gene. This CDR3 has 14 amino acids. The V end was cut by 6 bases, the J end by 6 bases, with 17 bases between. The CDR3 protein is CASRVTGSTDGYTF. The CDR3 DNA follows: TGTGCCAGCAGAGTGACAGGATCGACCGATGGCTACACCTTC.

The chain recombines TRBV7-9 with TRBJ2-5; 12 positions agree with TRBD2. CDR3 length equals 15 residues. Germline V lookup: CDR1 SEHNR, CDR2 FQNEAQ (reference sequence). V was clipped by 3 bases and J by 4 bases; unmatched bases: 3. For the CDR3, the DNA is TGTGCCAGCAGCTTCCTAGCGGGAGGGGGAGAGACCCAGTACTTC. It translates to CASSFLAGGGETQYF.

The V and J genes are TRBV28 and TRBJ1-1, with no clear D. This CDR3 contains 15 residues. The germline CDR1 and CDR2 sequences are MDHEN and SYDVKM. V was trimmed by 5 bases and J by 3 bases, leaving 16 bases between them. Written as DNA, the CDR3 is TGTGCCAGCAGTCCCAGTGCAGGCGGCTACACTGAAGCTTTCTTT. This gives the protein CASSPSAGGYTEAFF.

This clone came up a few times. This specimen includes other DNA sequences encoding the same CDR3. The rearrangement uses TRBV18 and TRBJ1-4, with TRBD1 matching over 7 bases. Germline V gene sequence: CDR1 KGHSH, CDR2 LQKENI. V trimming: 3 bases; J trimming: 5 bases; junction bases outside the gene matches: 0. There are 13 residues in the CDR3. The chain's CDR3 is CASSPGQNEKLFF. Written as DNA, the CDR3 is TGTGCCAGCTCACCGGGACAGAATGAAAAACTGTTTTTT.

The chain carries TRBV18 and TRBJ1-1; D gene ambiguous. V lost 0 bases to trimming and J lost 2 bases, with 7 bases between them. The CDR3 runs to 14 residues. CDR1 KGHSH and CDR2 LQKENI come from the germline V gene. CDR3 nucleotide sequence: TGTGCCAGCTCACCACCGGAAGGAAACACTGAAGCTTTCTTT. This codes for CASSPPEGNTEAFF. Full variable domain (missing parts from reference TRBV18 and TRBJ1-1): NAGVMQNPRHLVRRRGQEARLRCSPMKGHSHVYWYRQLPEEGLKFMVYLQKENIIDESGMPKERFSAEFPKEGPSILRIQQVVRGDSAAYFCASSPPEGNTEAFFGQGTRLTVV.

This chain uses TRBV25-1 with TRBJ2-7; either TRBD1 or TRBD2 may supply D (5 bases each). Germline V gene data show CDR1 as MGHDK and CDR2 as SYGVNS. V was trimmed by 3 bases and J by 3 bases, leaving 18 bases between them. CDR3 length: 16 residues. CDR3 region: CASSEHGTNSHYEQYF. The CDR3 DNA follows: TGTGCCAGCAGTGAGCACGGGACCAACTCTCACTACGAGCAGTACTTC.

The J gene is TRBJ2-1, the V gene TRBV19, with a weak D call TRBD1 (5 bases). The CDR3 length is 14 residues. V was clipped by 7 bases and J by 8 bases, with 18 bases between them. Looked up from germline, CDR1 is LNHDA and CDR2 is SQIVND (reference sequence). DNA of the CDR3: TGTGCCAGTACTAAGGGGTTGAATCAATATGAGCAGTTCTTC. Its translation is CASTKGLNQYEQFF.

The genes are TRBV12-5 and TRBJ2-1; no clear D. Trimming took 6 bases from V and 5 from J, leaving 8 bases between them. CDR1 is LGHNT and CDR2 is FRNRAP in the germline V gene. The CDR3 runs to 12 residues. The CDR3 here is CASGYSNNEQFF. CDR3 sequence (DNA): TGTGCTAGTGGCTACTCAAACAATGAGCAGTTCTTC.

This chain uses TRBV11-2 with TRBJ2-7; D remains ambiguous. This CDR3 is 13 amino acids long. The germline CDR1 and CDR2 sequences are SGHAT and FQNNGV. Trimming took 5 bases from V and 4 from J, leaving 12 bases between them. CDR3 protein: CASSTTWIYEQYF. The CDR3 bases are TGTGCCAGCAGCACCACCTGGATTTACGAGCAGTACTTC. Variable domain in full (rest from reference TRBV11-2 and TRBJ2-7): EAGVAQSPRYKIIEKRQSVAFWCNPISGHATLYWYQQILGQGPKLLIQFQNNGVVDDSQLPKDRFSAERLKGVDSTLKIQPAKLEDSAVYLCASSTTWIYEQYFGPGTRLTVT.

The chain couples TRBV2 to TRBJ1-4; 10 nucleotides match TRBD1. Per germline, CDR1 SNHLY and CDR2 FYNNEI. The V segment lost 5 bases and the J segment 8 bases; nucleotides outside the gene matches: 5. The CDR3 is made up of 14 amino acids. CDR3 in amino acids: CASSPGTGEEKLFF. The CDR3 region has the DNA TGTGCCAGCAGTCCCGGGACAGGGGAAGAAAAACTGTTTTTT.

The chain combines TRBV15 with TRBJ2-1, with TRBD2 matching 11 bases. Germline values: CDR1 LNHNV, CDR2 YYDKDF (reference sequence). With 7 bases clipped from V and 5 bases from J, the junction kept 4 bases outside the gene matches. The CDR3 spans 14 residues. CDR3 coding DNA: TGTGCCACCACCTCGGGACTAGCGGACAATGAGCAGTTCTTC. This gives the protein CATTSGLADNEQFF.

The V call is TRBV6-5, the J call TRBJ2-7; 9 bases are a match to TRBD2. V gave up 8 bases and J gave up 3 bases; unmatched junction bases: 2. In germline, CDR1 is MNHEY, CDR2 SVGAGI. The CDR3 runs 12 residues. The CDR3 DNA follows: TGTGCCAGCCAGCGGGAGGACTACGAGCAGTACTTC. This translates into CASQREDYEQYF.

The chain combines TRBV28 with TRBJ1-5; possible D gene TRBD1, 6 bases. CDR1 is MDHEN and CDR2 is SYDVKM in the germline V gene. V was clipped by 5 bases and J by 0 bases, with 11 bases between them. The length of the CDR3 is 15 residues. The CDR3 sequence is CASSLQGFSNQPQHF. DNA of the CDR3: TGTGCCAGCAGTCTACAGGGATTTAGCAATCAGCCCCAGCATTTT.

About this clone: At the DNA level, this CDR3 is encoded by other sequences in the same sample as well. This CDR3 is CASSFRPTGTNTEAFF. The CDR3 region has the DNA TGCGCCAGCAGCTTTAGGCCGACAGGGACGAACACTGAAGCTTTCTTT. This sequence joins TRBV5-1 and TRBJ1-1; 7 positions match TRBD1. Losses at the gene ends were 2 bases for V and 1 base for J; bases not matched to a gene: 8. The CDR3 is 16 residues long. Germline V CDR1 and CDR2: SGHRS, YFSETQ.

This clone showed up just a few times. This sample includes further DNA sequences coding for the same CDR3. The CDR3 region is CASGAENTGELFF. As DNA, the CDR3 is TGTGCCAGTGGGGCTGAGAACACCGGGGAGCTGTTTTTT. The gene calls are TRBV2 and TRBJ2-2; TRBD1 might be the D (5 bases). The length of the CDR3 is 13 residues. V was pared by 9 bases and J by 1 base, with 9 bases between. Germline-derived CDR1 and CDR2 are SNHLY and FYNNEI.

J is TRBJ1-3 and V is TRBV5-1; no definite D call. The CDR3 covers 16 residues. V was trimmed by 0 bases and J by 1 base, leaving 11 bases between them. Germline CDR1 is SGHRS and CDR2 is YFSETQ. The CDR3 region is CASSLEGLNSGNTIYF. The CDR3 DNA is TGCGCCAGCAGCTTGGAAGGGTTGAATTCTGGAAACACCATATATTTT.

V and J are TRBV5-1 and TRBJ2-1, with a weak D call TRBD2 (6 bases). V was shortened by 2 bases and J by 9 bases, with 21 bases between the two germline ends. Germline CDR1 reads SGHRS; CDR2 reads YFSETQ. The CDR3 length is 16 residues. In nucleotides, the CDR3 is TGCGCCAGCAGCTTTTTCGGGAGCGGTTATAGGAGTGAGCAGTTCTTC. It translates to CASSFFGSGYRSEQFF.

The genes are TRBV5-1 and TRBJ2-7, with 10 positions matching TRBD2. CDR1 and CDR2 from the germline V gene are SGHRS and YFSETQ. The CDR3 contains 16 residues. Trimming cost V 4 bases and J 6 bases; bases outside gene matches: 13. The CDR3 region has the DNA TGCGCCAGCAGCACACCTTCTAGCGGGAGCCATAGCGAGCAGTACTTC. It is translated as CASSTPSSGSHSEQYF.

The V and J genes are TRBV5-4 and TRBJ1-4; unclear D gene. V was cut by 4 bases and J by 6 bases, with 16 bases left in between. Germline lookup yields CDR1 SGHNT and CDR2 YYREEE (reference sequence). This CDR3 spans 15 amino acids. CDR3 sequence: CASSRGGGRDEKLFF. In DNA form, the CDR3 reads TGTGCCAGCAGCCGTGGTGGTGGGAGGGATGAAAAACTGTTTTTT.

The J gene is TRBJ2-3, the V gene TRBV5-4, with 7 bases aligning to TRBD1. The CDR3 is made up of 14 amino acids. CDR1 is SGHNT, CDR2 YYREEE, per germline (reference sequence). Here the CDR3 DNA reads TGTGCGGCCCAGGGACAGCCTTCTTTAGATACGCAGTATTTT. Its translation: CAAQGQPSLDTQYF.

This rearrangement joins TRBV28 to TRBJ1-2; no clear D gene. Trimming pared 2 bases from V and 0 bases from J, leaving 10 bases between. The germline CDR1 and CDR2 sequences are MDHEN and SYDVKM. This CDR3 contains 15 residues. CDR3 residues: CASSLKRIANYGYTF. The CDR3, as DNA: TGTGCCAGCAGTTTAAAGCGGATCGCTAACTATGGCTACACCTTC.

This clone was seen once. V and J are TRBV28 and TRBJ2-2, with unresolved D. V lost 5 bases to trimming and J lost 1 base, with 11 bases between them. Germline V gene sequence: CDR1 MDHEN, CDR2 SYDVKM. CDR3 length: 15 residues. Here the CDR3 reads CASSNYLKNTGELFF. The CDR3 DNA follows: TGTGCCAGCAGTAACTACCTAAAGAACACCGGGGAGCTGTTTTTT.

The chain combines TRBV7-2 with TRBJ2-3; 10 nucleotides line up with TRBD2. V lost 4 bases and J lost 8; bases outside the gene matches: 12. Germline V gene data show CDR1 as SGHTA and CDR2 as FQGNSA. This CDR3 spans 16 amino acids. The CDR3 DNA reads TGTGCCAGCAGCTCCCCCCAAGCGGGGGGGGCCGGTACGCAGTATTTT. Its translation: CASSSPQAGGAGTQYF.

The chain has TRBV2 and TRBJ2-2; 9 bases match TRBD2. Germline V CDR1 and CDR2: SNHLY, FYNNEI. Unmatched junction bases numbered 5, after V lost 1 base and J lost 2 bases. This CDR3 is built from 17 residues. The CDR3 DNA follows: TGTGCCAGCAGTGAAGTAGGGGGGACTAGCAACACCGGGGAGCTGTTTTTT. It translates to CASSEVGGTSNTGELFF.

This chain links TRBV5-1 with TRBJ1-1; D gene ambiguous. The CDR3 is 14 amino acids. V was trimmed by 3 bases and J by 0 bases, leaving 9 bases between them. CDR1 and CDR2 from the germline V gene are SGHRS and YFSETQ. CDR3 residues: CASSSAVMNTEAFF. Written as DNA, the CDR3 is TGCGCCAGCAGCTCGGCGGTCATGAACACTGAAGCTTTCTTT.

The chain is built from TRBV5-4 and TRBJ2-3, with D possibly being TRBD1 (5 bases). The CDR3 consists of 15 residues. CDR1 and CDR2 from the germline V gene are SGHNT and YYREEE (reference sequence). Trimming cost V 1 base and J 4 bases, with 13 bases left between them. CDR3 DNA sequence: TGTGCCAGCAGCTTGAGGCAGGGTTTGTCAGATACGCAGTATTTT. Protein product: CASSLRQGLSDTQYF.

The chain has TRBV4-2 and TRBJ2-7, with a possible D match to TRBD2 (6 bases). This CDR3 spans 13 amino acids. Trimming pared 4 bases from V and 6 bases from J, leaving 13 bases between. The V gene's germline CDR1 is LGHNA and CDR2 YNFKEQ. CDR3 amino acids: CASSRRDSAEQYF. The CDR3 nucleotides read TGTGCCAGCAGCCGGCGGGACTCCGCCGAGCAGTACTTC.